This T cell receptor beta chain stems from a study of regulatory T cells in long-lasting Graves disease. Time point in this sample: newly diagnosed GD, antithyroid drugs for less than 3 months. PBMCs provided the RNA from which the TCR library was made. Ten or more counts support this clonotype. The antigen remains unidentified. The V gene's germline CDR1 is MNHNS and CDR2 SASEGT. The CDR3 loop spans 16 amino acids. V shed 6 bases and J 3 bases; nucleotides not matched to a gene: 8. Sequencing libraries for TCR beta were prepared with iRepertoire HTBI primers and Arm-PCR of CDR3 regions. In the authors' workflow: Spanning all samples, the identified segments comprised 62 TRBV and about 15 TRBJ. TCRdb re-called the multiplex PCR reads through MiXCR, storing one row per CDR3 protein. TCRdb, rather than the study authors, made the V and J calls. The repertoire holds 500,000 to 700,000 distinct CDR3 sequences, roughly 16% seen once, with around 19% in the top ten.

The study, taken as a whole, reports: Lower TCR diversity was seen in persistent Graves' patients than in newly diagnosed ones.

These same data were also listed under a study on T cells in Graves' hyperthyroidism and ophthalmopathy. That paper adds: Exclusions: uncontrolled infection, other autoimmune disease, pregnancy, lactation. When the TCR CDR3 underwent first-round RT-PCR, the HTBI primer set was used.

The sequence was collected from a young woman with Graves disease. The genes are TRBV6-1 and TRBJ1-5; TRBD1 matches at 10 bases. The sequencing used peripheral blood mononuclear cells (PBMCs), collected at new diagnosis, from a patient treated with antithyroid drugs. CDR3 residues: CASRDLGTGVNQPQHF. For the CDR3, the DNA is TGTGCCAGCAGAGACCTCGGGACAGGGGTCAATCAGCCCCAGCATTTT.